Below are 18 T cell receptor beta chains sequenced from a single sample in a study of cytomegalovirus exposure and HLA in healthy donors. 13 Jbeta primers and 60 Vbeta primers were used for the PCR. Assay used: immunoSEQ multiplex PCR; TCRdb lists only in-frame clones, some missing. The repertoire holds about 160,000 clones, with around 79% as singletons. The sequenced material came from PBMCs. The receptors here all came from a human donor in good health.

The rearrangement uses TRBV2 and TRBJ2-5, with unresolved D. V lost 3 bases and J 2 bases, leaving 10 bases between the germline ends. This CDR3 contains 14 residues. CDR1 SNHLY and CDR2 FYNNEI come from the germline V gene. CDR3 region: CASSERIRQETQYF. The DNA of the CDR3 is TGTGCCAGCAGTGAGAGGATTCGTCAAGAGACCCAGTACTTC.

V usage is TRBV4-2 and J usage is TRBJ2-2; TRBD2 matches 7 bases. J was trimmed by 8 bases and V by 2 bases; bases with no gene match: 11. The germline CDR1 and CDR2 sequences are LGHNA and YNFKEQ. This CDR3 comprises 16 residues. Written as DNA, the CDR3 is TGTGCCAGCAGCCAATATAACCGGGACGGGAGGGGGGAGCTGTTTTTT. Protein sequence: CASSQYNRDGRGELFF.

This clone was seen a handful of times. This chain links TRBV5-6 with TRBJ2-2; maybe TRBD2 (5 bases). The V gene lost 1 base and the J gene lost 5 bases, with 12 bases spanning the gap. CDR3 size: 15 residues. Germline CDR1 and CDR2: SGHDT and YYEEEE. The CDR3 loop reads CASSLWARDTGELFF. Here the CDR3 DNA reads TGTGCCAGCAGCTTGTGGGCCCGGGATACCGGGGAGCTGTTTTTT.

This clone was recorded once. The V call is TRBV14, the J call TRBJ1-2; a weak D match, TRBD1 (5 bases). CDR3 length equals 13 residues. V was cut by 5 bases and J by 2 bases, with 9 bases left in between. Germline-derived CDR1 and CDR2 are SGHDN and FVKESK. CDR3 sequence (DNA): TGTGCCAGCAGCTCCTCAGGGAACTATGGCTACACCTTC. Translated: CASSSSGNYGYTF.

J is TRBJ1-1 and V is TRBV6-5; D is undetermined. In germline, CDR1 is MNHEY, CDR2 SVGAGI. CDR3 length: 13 residues. The V gene lost 5 bases and the J gene lost 4 bases, with 11 bases spanning the gap. The CDR3 spells CASSEAWLTEAFF. In DNA, the CDR3 is TGTGCCAGCAGTGAAGCGTGGCTCACTGAAGCTTTCTTT.

J is TRBJ2-1 and V is TRBV7-8; 12 bases are a match to TRBD2. The V segment lost 1 base and the J segment 9 bases; nucleotides outside the gene matches: 16. The CDR3 spans 19 residues. Germline CDR1 and CDR2: SGHVS and FQNEAQ. CDR3 sequence (DNA): TGTGCCAGCAGCTTAGTTCCTAGCGGGAGGGCCCCCCAAAGGAGTGAGCAGTTCTTC. Amino acids: CASSLVPSGRAPQRSEQFF.

This clone was observed a few times. V gene TRBV11-2 combines with J gene TRBJ2-2; weak D call: TRBD1 (5 bases). The CDR3 is 17 residues long. V dropped 6 bases and J dropped 4 bases, with 21 bases sitting between them. Germline V lookup: CDR1 SGHAT, CDR2 FQNNGV. The CDR3 bases are TGTGCCAGCAGGCAATATATTCCCAGGGTTACCACCGGGGAGCTGTTTTTT. It translates to CASRQYIPRVTTGELFF.

The rearrangement uses TRBV5-1 and TRBJ2-7, with D possibly matching TRBD1 (5 bases). The germline gives CDR1 SGHRS, CDR2 YFSETQ. This CDR3 spans 14 amino acids. V gave up 3 bases and J gave up 3 bases, with 13 bases separating them. The CDR3 DNA reads as TGCGCCAGCAGCTCTAACCAGGGAAGCTACGAGCAGTACTTC. It is translated as CASSSNQGSYEQYF.

This clone was observed a single time. The gene calls are TRBV13 and TRBJ2-1; TRBD2 might be the D (6 bases). The CDR3 covers 15 residues. V was clipped by 4 bases and J by 10 bases, with 20 bases between them. Germline V lookup: CDR1 PRHDT, CDR2 FYEKMQ (reference sequence). In DNA form, the CDR3 reads TGTGCCAGCAGCTCTTTACTTAGCGGCTCTTCGGAGCAGTTCTTC. Amino acids: CASSSLLSGSSEQFF.

The rearrangement links TRBV28 to TRBJ2-7, with 7 bases identical to TRBD1. The trim removed 5 bases at V and 5 bases at J, leaving 3 bases unmatched. The CDR3 has 12 amino acids. In germline, CDR1 is MDHEN, CDR2 SYDVKM. In DNA form, the CDR3 reads TGTGCCAGCAGTCCAACAGGGGACGAGCAGTACTTC. Protein: CASSPTGDEQYF.

The V call is TRBV5-1, the J call TRBJ2-3, with TRBD2 identical over 7 bases. The CDR3 totals 15 residues. Germline CDR1 SGHRS, CDR2 YFSETQ. V gave up 0 bases and J gave up 2 bases; unmatched junction bases: 3. CDR3 sequence: CASSLGLAITDTQYF. The CDR3 DNA is TGCGCCAGCAGCTTGGGACTAGCAATCACAGATACGCAGTATTTT.

V and J are TRBV6-5 and TRBJ1-1; 7 nucleotides align to TRBD1. The CDR3 runs 15 residues. The germline gives CDR1 MNHEY, CDR2 SVGAGI. With 2 bases clipped from V and 1 base from J, the junction kept 4 bases outside the gene matches. The CDR3 sequence is CASSYEGTANTEAFF. The CDR3 nucleotides are TGTGCCAGCAGTTACGAAGGGACAGCGAACACTGAAGCTTTCTTT.

The chain carries TRBV10-3 and TRBJ1-6, with 10 bases lining up with TRBD1. The CDR3 sequence is 15 residues long. V shed 6 bases, J shed 7 bases, and the junction held 6 bases outside the gene matches. Germline-derived CDR1 and CDR2 are ENHRY and SYGVKD. The CDR3 DNA reads as TGTGCCATCAGCGAGGGGACAGGGGCGAATTCACCCCTCCACTTT. Protein sequence: CAISEGTGANSPLHF.

This sequence joins TRBV11-2 and TRBJ2-7; TRBD1 aligns across 9 bases. V trimming: 4 bases; J trimming: 3 bases; junction bases outside the gene matches: 13. The CDR3 spans 17 residues. CDR1 is SGHAT and CDR2 is FQNNGV in the germline V gene. CDR3 nucleotides: TGTGCCAGCAGCTCAGGGCACGGGACAGGGCACATCTACGAGCAGTACTTC. Its protein is CASSSGHGTGHIYEQYF.

The gene calls are TRBV19 and TRBJ2-7, with a tentative D call TRBD2 (7 bases). The germline CDR1 and CDR2 sequences are LNHDA and SQIVND (reference sequence). This CDR3 contains 15 residues. With 1 base removed from V and 4 bases from J, the gap between germline ends came to 14 bases. CDR3: CASSIAGGIIYEQYF. The CDR3 nucleotides read TGTGCCAGTAGTATAGCGGGGGGCATCATATACGAGCAGTACTTC.

This clone was detected once. The rearrangement joins TRBV6-5 to TRBJ2-1; D gene unclear. V shed 8 bases and J shed 2 bases, with 10 bases lying between them. The CDR3 length is 13 residues. CDR1 and CDR2 from the germline V gene are MNHEY and SVGAGI. CDR3 amino acids: CASGRGTYNEQFF. Here the CDR3 DNA reads TGTGCCAGCGGTAGAGGAACCTACAATGAGCAGTTCTTC.

The chain has TRBV19 and TRBJ1-1, with D possibly matching TRBD1 (6 bases). CDR3 length equals 13 residues. Trimming took 5 bases from V and 4 from J, leaving 11 bases between them. The V gene's germline CDR1 is LNHDA and CDR2 SQIVND (reference sequence). This chain's CDR3 is CASSASGATEAFF. The DNA of the CDR3 is TGTGCCAGTAGTGCCTCAGGGGCCACTGAAGCTTTCTTT.

The rearrangement joins TRBV14 to TRBJ2-1; D is uncertain. CDR1 is SGHDN and CDR2 is FVKESK in the germline V gene. Trimming shortened V by 0 bases and J by 5 bases, and 23 bases separated the two germline ends. This CDR3 comprises 19 residues. The CDR3 DNA reads as TGTGCCAGCAGCCAAGACGGTAGCTTCCTGAGACCTGGAGACAATGAGCAGTTCTTC. This codes for CASSQDGSFLRPGDNEQFF.